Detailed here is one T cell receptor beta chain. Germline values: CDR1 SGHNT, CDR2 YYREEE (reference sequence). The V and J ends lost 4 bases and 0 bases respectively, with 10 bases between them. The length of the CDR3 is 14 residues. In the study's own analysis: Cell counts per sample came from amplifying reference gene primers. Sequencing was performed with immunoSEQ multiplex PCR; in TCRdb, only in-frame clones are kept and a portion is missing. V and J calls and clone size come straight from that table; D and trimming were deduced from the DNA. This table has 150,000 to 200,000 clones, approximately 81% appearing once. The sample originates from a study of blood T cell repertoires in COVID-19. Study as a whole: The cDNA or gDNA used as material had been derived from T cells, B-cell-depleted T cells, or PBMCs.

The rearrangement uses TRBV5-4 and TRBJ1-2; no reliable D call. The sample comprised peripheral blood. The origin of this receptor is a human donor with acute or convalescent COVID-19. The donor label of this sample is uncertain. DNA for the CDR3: TGTGCCAGCAGCCTCATACAGTCTAACTATGGCTACACCTTC. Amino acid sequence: CASSLIQSNYGYTF.